A selection of T cell receptor beta chains follows, all from one sample in a study of CD8+ T cells in alopecia areata. Profiling relied on immunoSEQ multiplex PCR, and the TCRdb table lists in-frame clones only, not all of them. The sample shows 180,000 or so clones, about 48% of them seen only once. The input for sequencing was CD8+ T cells sorted from blood, taken at week 24, from a patient treated with tofacitinib. All receptors derive from a human donor with alopecia areata. CDR3s include the opening cysteine and the closing phenylalanine or tryptophan. A D gene is named only where the DNA matches it firmly. Clone size, where shown, is once, few, many, or a class for clones that have expanded.

clone_size: NA
v_call: TRBV30
j_call: TRBJ2-3
d_call: TRBD1
cdr3_nt: TGTGCCTGGAACCCAGGGGGCGGGCCAGATACGCAGTATTTT
cdr3_aa: CAWNPGGGPDTQYF

clone_size: NA
v_call: TRBV15
j_call: TRBJ2-1
d_call: NA
cdr3_nt: TGTGCCACCAGTGTGGGGCTTCTTGGCAATGAGCAGTTCTTC
cdr3_aa: CATSVGLLGNEQFF

clone_size: once
v_call: TRBV30
j_call: TRBJ2-3
d_call: TRBD1
cdr3_nt: TGTGCCCTATCGCAGGACAGGGGCACCACAGATACGCAGTATTTT
cdr3_aa: CALSQDRGTTDTQYF

clone_size: few
v_call: TRBV4-3
j_call: TRBJ1-1
d_call: TRBD1
cdr3_nt: TGCGCCAGCAGCCAAGTGGGACAGGGGGACTTGAACACTGAAGCTTTCTTT
cdr3_aa: CASSQVGQGDLNTEAFF

clone_size: NA
v_call: TRBV2
j_call: TRBJ1-1
d_call: TRBD1
cdr3_nt: TGTGCCAGCAGTCAGGGGGCAAACACTGAAGCTTTCTTT
cdr3_aa: CASSQGANTEAFF

clone_size: NA
v_call: TRBV7-9
j_call: TRBJ1-6
d_call: NA
cdr3_nt: TGTGCCAGCAGCCCCGGGGGGGATAGCGATTCACCCCTCCACTTT
cdr3_aa: CASSPGGDSDSPLHF

clone_size: NA
v_call: TRBV6-5
j_call: TRBJ2-2
d_call: NA
cdr3_nt: TGTGCCAGCAGTATTGGTCGGTCTGGAGGCGGGGAGCTGTTTTTT
cdr3_aa: CASSIGRSGGGELFF

clone_size: once
v_call: TRBV27
j_call: TRBJ2-6
d_call: NA
cdr3_nt: TGTGCCAGCAGTTGGACCGCTGGGGCCAACGTCCTGACTTTC
cdr3_aa: CASSWTAGANVLTF

clone_size: NA
v_call: TRBV27
j_call: TRBJ1-2
d_call: NA
cdr3_nt: TGTGCCAGCAGTAACGGACAGAACTATGGCTACACCTTC
cdr3_aa: CASSNGQNYGYTF

clone_size: NA
v_call: TRBV25-1
j_call: TRBJ1-1
d_call: NA
cdr3_nt: TGTGCCAGCAGGCTGACAGATAACACTGAAGCTTTCTTT
cdr3_aa: CASRLTDNTEAFF

clone_size: NA
v_call: TRBV5-1
j_call: TRBJ2-3
d_call: NA
cdr3_nt: TGCGCCAGCAGCTTGGGGTCCCAGGGTCCGTATTTT
cdr3_aa: CASSLGSQGPYF

clone_size: few
v_call: TRBV5-6
j_call: TRBJ2-1
d_call: NA
cdr3_nt: TGTGCCAGCAGCTCACCGGGCGCCGAGCAGTTCTTC
cdr3_aa: CASSSPGAEQFF

clone_size: few
v_call: TRBV30
j_call: TRBJ2-3
d_call: NA
cdr3_nt: TGTGCCTGGAGCGCAGATACGCAGTATTTT
cdr3_aa: CAWSADTQYF

clone_size: NA
v_call: TRBV7-9
j_call: TRBJ1-5
d_call: NA
cdr3_nt: TGTGCCAGCAGCACCACCGGGGGGGGGCCTAATCAGCCCCAGCATTTT
cdr3_aa: CASSTTGGGPNQPQHF

clone_size: few
v_call: TRBV10-3
j_call: TRBJ2-3
d_call: NA
cdr3_nt: TGTGCCATCAGTGATGGTGGGACGCGGGGGCGCACAGATACGCAGTATTTT
cdr3_aa: CAISDGGTRGRTDTQYF

clone_size: NA
v_call: TRBV9
j_call: TRBJ2-2
d_call: NA
cdr3_nt: TGTGCCAGCAGCGCTGCCGGGGGCTCCGGGGAGCTGTTTTTT
cdr3_aa: CASSAAGGSGELFF

clone_size: few
v_call: TRBV30
j_call: TRBJ2-1
d_call: TRBD1
cdr3_nt: TGTGCCTGGGTCAGGGGACAGGGCCTCAATGAGCAGTTCTTC
cdr3_aa: CAWVRGQGLNEQFF

clone_size: NA
v_call: TRBV7-9
j_call: TRBJ2-2
d_call: NA
cdr3_nt: TGTGCCAGCAGCCCCCGGGGGAGGACCGGGGAGCTGTTTTTT
cdr3_aa: CASSPRGRTGELFF

clone_size: NA
v_call: TRBV4-3
j_call: TRBJ2-1
d_call: NA
cdr3_nt: TGCGCCAGCGCGGAAGACCTCAGCTCCTACAATGAGCAGTTCTTC
cdr3_aa: CASAEDLSSYNEQFF

clone_size: few
v_call: TRBV7-6
j_call: TRBJ2-7
d_call: NA
cdr3_nt: TGTGCCAGCAGCTTTGATGAAGGTACCTACGAGCAGTACTTC
cdr3_aa: CASSFDEGTYEQYF

clone_size: NA
v_call: TRBV29-1
j_call: TRBJ1-1
d_call: TRBD1
cdr3_nt: TGCAGCGTAACCGGGACAGGGTCCACTGAAGCTTTCTTT
cdr3_aa: CSVTGTGSTEAFF

clone_size: NA
v_call: TRBV2
j_call: TRBJ1-1
d_call: NA
cdr3_nt: TGTGCCAGCAGTGATGGACGGAGGGGCACTGAAGCTTTCTTT
cdr3_aa: CASSDGRRGTEAFF

clone_size: NA
v_call: TRBV6-1
j_call: TRBJ2-3
d_call: TRBD2
cdr3_nt: TGTGCCAGCAGTGACCCACCGTGGGGGGGAAGCACAGATACGCAGTATTTT
cdr3_aa: CASSDPPWGGSTDTQYF

clone_size: few
v_call: TRBV15
j_call: TRBJ2-7
d_call: TRBD1
cdr3_nt: TGTGCCACCAGCAGAGCCCGGACAGGGATCACCTACGAGCAGTACTTC
cdr3_aa: CATSRARTGITYEQYF

clone_size: NA
v_call: TRBV29-1
j_call: TRBJ1-2
d_call: TRBD1
cdr3_nt: TGCAGCGTTGACACGGAGGACAGGAGTTATGGCTACACCTTC
cdr3_aa: CSVDTEDRSYGYTF